These 15 T cell receptor beta chains originate from one sample sequenced in a study of CD8+ T cells in alopecia areata. Sequencing used cDNA as its template, made by extracting RNA and reverse transcribing it. Measured with immunoSEQ multiplex PCR; TCRdb has only the in-frame clones, and not every one. The table lists roughly 200,000 clones, around 63% of them singletons. The sample in question was CD4+ T cells sorted from blood, obtained at week 0. The receptors were sampled from a human donor with alopecia areata.

The chain has TRBV30 and TRBJ2-7, with D uncertain. The CDR3 length is 12 residues. V dropped 2 bases and J dropped 6 bases, with 11 bases sitting between them. Germline V gene data show CDR1 as GTSNPN and CDR2 as SVGIG (reference sequence). CDR3 loop: CAWSPGMFEQYF. CDR3 sequence (DNA): TGTGCCTGGAGTCCTGGGATGTTCGAGCAGTACTTC. The whole variable domain, filled in from reference TRBV30 and TRBJ2-7, reads SQTIHQWPATLVQPVGSPLSLECTVEGTSNPNLYWYRQAAGRGLQLLFYSVGIGQISSEVPQNLSASRPQDRQFILSSKKLLLSDSGFYLCAWSPGMFEQYFGPGTRLTVT.

The chain carries TRBV18 and TRBJ1-5; TRBD1 matches at 9 bases. Trimming cost V 4 bases and J 7 bases; bases outside gene matches: 11. The CDR3 sequence is 16 residues long. CDR1 is KGHSH, CDR2 LQKENI, per germline. The CDR3 is CASSLGRTGTGQPQHF. CDR3 coding DNA: TGTGCCAGCTCACTCGGCCGAACTGGGACAGGGCAGCCCCAGCATTTT.

This chain uses TRBV29-1 with TRBJ2-5, with D possibly being TRBD2 (5 bases). The germline V gene encodes CDR1 SQVTM and CDR2 ANQGSEA. Trimming left V 7 bases short and J 1 base short, with 10 bases between. This CDR3 comprises 12 residues. The CDR3 DNA reads TGCAGCGCCGGGAAGGCCCAAGAGACCCAGTACTTC. Translating gives CSAGKAQETQYF.

The V call is TRBV7-2, the J call TRBJ2-3, with 10 nucleotides matching TRBD2. CDR1 is SGHTA and CDR2 is FQGNSA in the germline V gene. The CDR3 consists of 15 residues. J was trimmed by 0 bases and V by 5 bases; bases with no gene match: 2. The CDR3 sequence is CASSISGGSTDTQYF. In nucleotides, the CDR3 is TGTGCCAGCAGCATTAGCGGGGGGAGCACAGATACGCAGTATTTT.

The rearrangement links TRBV7-9 to TRBJ2-5; 8 bases are a match to TRBD2. The J call may be incorrect, as the DNA end agrees better with TRBJ2-7. The CDR3 has 13 amino acids. Germline lookup yields CDR1 SEHNR and CDR2 FQNEAQ (reference sequence). CDR3 sequence: CASSFAGGHEQYF. CDR3 DNA sequence: TGTGCCAGCAGCTTCGCGGGGGGCCACGAGCAGTACTTC.

The table lists this clone with a few counts. The chain uses TRBV7-9 and TRBJ2-1; 11 positions match TRBD2. The CDR3 is 16 amino acids. Germline loops: CDR1 SEHNR, CDR2 FQNEAQ (reference sequence). Losses at the gene ends were 5 bases for V and 9 bases for J; bases not matched to a gene: 12. In DNA, the CDR3 is TGTGCCAGCAGCCGTGGCGGTAGCGGGGGGGCCGGTGAGCAGTTCTTC. Amino acid sequence: CASSRGGSGGAGEQFF. Variable domain in full (rest from reference TRBV7-9 and TRBJ2-1): DTGVSQNPRHKITKRGQNVTFRCDPISEHNRLYWYRQTLGQGPEFLTYFQNEAQLEKSRLLSDRFSAERPKGSFSTLEIQRTEQGDSAMYLCASSRGGSGGAGEQFFGPGTRLTVL.

This chain uses TRBV6-6 with TRBJ2-3; 10 bases fit TRBD2. CDR1 and CDR2 from the germline V gene are MNHNY and SVGAGI (reference sequence). This CDR3 spans 15 amino acids. V lost 4 bases to trimming and J lost 7 bases; unmatched junction nucleotides: 8. The CDR3 DNA is TGTGCCAGCAGTTTGACTAGCGGGCCCGGAAATACGCAGTATTTT. It yields the protein CASSLTSGPGNTQYF.

This rearrangement joins TRBV6-5 to TRBJ2-5, with 8 bases lining up with TRBD2. Germline trimming cut 4 bases from V and 2 bases from J; bases unmatched to any gene: 9. The CDR3 consists of 16 residues. In germline, CDR1 is MNHEY, CDR2 SVGAGI. The CDR3, as DNA: TGTGCCAGCAGTTTGGGTTTAGCGGGATTACAAGAGACCCAGTACTTC. Translation: CASSLGLAGLQETQYF.

The chain carries TRBV7-2 and TRBJ1-2; perhaps TRBD1 as D (6 bases). V gave up 5 bases and J gave up 3 bases, with 16 bases separating them. Germline CDR1 reads SGHTA; CDR2 reads FQGNSA. The CDR3 spans 15 residues. CDR3 DNA sequence: TGTGCCAGCAGCATAACAGGGAAAGGGGACTATGGCTACACCTTC. The encoded protein is CASSITGKGDYGYTF.

The table lists this clone with a few counts. This chain joins TRBV14 and TRBJ1-6; D ambiguous. The CDR3 loop spans 16 amino acids. V lost 0 bases, J lost 6 bases, and 12 bases lay in between. Germline V gene data show CDR1 as SGHDN and CDR2 as FVKESK. For the CDR3, the DNA is TGTGCCAGCAGCCAAGAAACCGGCACCAGTAATTCACCCCTCCACTTT. Protein: CASSQETGTSNSPLHF. The full variable domain, completed using reference TRBV14 and TRBJ1-6, is EAGVTQFPSHSVIEKGQTVTLRCDPISGHDNLYWYRRVMGKEIKFLLHFVKESKQDESGMPNNRFLAERTGGTYSTLKVQPAELEDSGVYFCASSQETGTSNSPLHFGNGTRLTVT.

V is TRBV30 and J is TRBJ1-1; no firm D call. Germline lookup yields CDR1 GTSNPN and CDR2 SVGIG (reference sequence). The germline V and J ends were trimmed by 6 bases and 0 bases, with 11 bases remaining between them. CDR3 length equals 13 residues. This chain's CDR3 is CACTDWVNTEAFF. The DNA for the CDR3 is TGTGCCTGTACCGATTGGGTGAACACTGAAGCTTTCTTT.

This clone was picked up a small number of times. The chain joins TRBV6-1 to TRBJ1-1, with 8 positions matching TRBD1. Germline V lookup: CDR1 MNHNS, CDR2 SASEGT. This CDR3 spans 14 amino acids. V dropped 2 bases and J dropped 7; count of bases not matched to a gene: 6. The CDR3 reads CASSELQGAGEAFF. CDR3 nucleotides: TGTGCCAGCAGTGAACTCCAGGGGGCCGGTGAAGCTTTCTTT.

The chain couples TRBV10-3 to TRBJ1-5, with D possibly matching TRBD1 (6 bases). The CDR3 has 13 amino acids. Trimming shortened V by 5 bases and J by 3 bases, and 8 bases separated the two germline ends. Germline assignment: CDR1 ENHRY and CDR2 SYGVKD. DNA for the CDR3: TGTGCCATCAGTACAGGGATCAATCAGCCCCAGCATTTT. Its translation is CAISTGINQPQHF.

This clone was seen more than once but under ten times. The genes are TRBV30 and TRBJ2-3; D not resolved. Deletions cut 5 bases from V and 2 bases from J, with 5 bases between. CDR1 is GTSNPN and CDR2 is SVGIG in the germline V gene (reference sequence). The CDR3 is 11 residues long. The CDR3 is CAWGYTDTQYF. CDR3 in DNA: TGTGCCTGGGGATACACAGATACGCAGTATTTT.

The chain couples TRBV29-1 to TRBJ1-2, with D maybe TRBD1 (5 bases). Germline values: CDR1 SQVTM, CDR2 ANQGSEA. V lost 0 bases, J lost 5 bases, and 13 bases lay in between. This CDR3 spans 14 amino acids. The CDR3 DNA is TGCAGCGTTGAAGATCACCCGACAGTGTATGGCTACACCTTC. It translates to CSVEDHPTVYGYTF.